This TCR beta chain was captured by sequencing in a study of OX40 agonist ivuxolimab in advanced cancers. TCRdb's table, derived via immunoSEQ multiplex PCR, lists solely in-frame clones and lacks some. The table includes some 85,000 clones, roughly nine tenths detected once. As to this clone: Its antigen is currently unknown.

General observations from the study: CD4+ T cells averaged fewer expanded clones than CD8+ T cells.

CDR1 is LGHNA, CDR2 YSLEER, per germline. The CDR3 runs to 17 residues. J lost 6 bases, V lost 3 bases, and 10 bases had no gene match. This TCR was sampled from an adult with an advanced solid tumor such as melanoma, head and neck, liver or kidney cancer. The V and J genes are TRBV4-3 and TRBJ1-4, with 10 bases fitting TRBD1. The sample consisted of CD4+ or CD8+ T cells sorted from blood, taken in a trial of the OX40 agonist ivuxolimab. Here the CDR3 DNA reads TGCGCCAGCAGCCACTTCAGACAGGGGGCGATGGATGAAAAACTGTTTTTT. The encoded protein is CASSHFRQGAMDEKLFF.